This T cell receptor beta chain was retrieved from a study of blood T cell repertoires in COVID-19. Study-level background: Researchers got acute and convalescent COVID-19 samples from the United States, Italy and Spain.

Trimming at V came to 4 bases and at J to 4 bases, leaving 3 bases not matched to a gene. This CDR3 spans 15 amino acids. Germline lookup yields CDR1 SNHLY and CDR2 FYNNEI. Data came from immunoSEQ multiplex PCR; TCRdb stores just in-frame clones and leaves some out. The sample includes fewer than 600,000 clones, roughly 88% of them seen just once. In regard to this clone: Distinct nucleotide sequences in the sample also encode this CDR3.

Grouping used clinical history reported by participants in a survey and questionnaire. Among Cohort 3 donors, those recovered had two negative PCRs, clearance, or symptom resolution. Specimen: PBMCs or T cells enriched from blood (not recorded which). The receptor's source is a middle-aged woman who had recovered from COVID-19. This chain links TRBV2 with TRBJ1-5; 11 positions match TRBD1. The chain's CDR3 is CASSGDRGGNQPQHF. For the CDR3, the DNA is TGTGCCAGCAGTGGGGACAGGGGGGGGAATCAGCCCCAGCATTTT.